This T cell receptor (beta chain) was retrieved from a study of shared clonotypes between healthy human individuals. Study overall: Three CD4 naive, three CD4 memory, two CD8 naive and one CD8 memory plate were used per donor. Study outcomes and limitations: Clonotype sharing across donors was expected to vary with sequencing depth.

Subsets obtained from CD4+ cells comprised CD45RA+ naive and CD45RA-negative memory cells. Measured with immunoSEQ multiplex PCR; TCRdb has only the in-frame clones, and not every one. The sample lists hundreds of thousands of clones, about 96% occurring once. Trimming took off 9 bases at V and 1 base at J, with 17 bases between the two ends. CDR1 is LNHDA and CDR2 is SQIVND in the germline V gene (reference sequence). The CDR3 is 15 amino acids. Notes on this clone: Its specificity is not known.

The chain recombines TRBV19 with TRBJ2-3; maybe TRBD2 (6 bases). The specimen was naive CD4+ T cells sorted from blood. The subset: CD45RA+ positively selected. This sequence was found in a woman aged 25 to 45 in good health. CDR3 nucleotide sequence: TGTGCCAGCAGACCCCCGGGACTTCGCACAGATACGCAGTATTTT. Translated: CASRPPGLRTDTQYF.